Listed below are T cell receptor beta chains from one sample, sequenced in a study of T-cell memory formation after mild COVID-19. TCRdb reprocessed the 5' RACE reads with MiXCR, giving one entry per CDR3 protein. This table has under 250,000 distinct CDR3 sequences, approximately 30% appearing once. The sample was PBMCs or a T cell subset sorted from them (not recorded which). The receptors here all came from an adult woman who had mild COVID-19 (a few samples of this study predate the infection). Cell type and time point are not known. Each CDR3 is given with its conserved first and last residue. Fields, in order: CDR3 DNA, CDR3 protein, clone size, D gene, J gene, V gene. The D gene is left open where the match is weak. The size field is filled for only some rows; it gives once, few, many or a size class.

DNA: TGTGCCTGTACAGGGCAAGAGACCCAGTACTTC
CDR3: CACTGQETQYF
size: NA
D: NA
J: TRBJ2-5
V: TRBV2

DNA: TGTGCCAGTAGTATGGAGGTTCACGGGTCCTCAGATACGCAGTATTTT
CDR3: CASSMEVHGSSDTQYF
size: NA
D: NA
J: TRBJ2-3
V: TRBV19

DNA: TGCGCCAGCAGCACGGCGGGACTAGCGGATTCCTACGAGCAGTACTTC
CDR3: CASSTAGLADSYEQYF
size: few
D: TRBD2
J: TRBJ2-7
V: TRBV5-1

DNA: TGCAGCGTTGCCCGGGACAGGGGCTCACCCCTCCACTTT
CDR3: CSVARDRGSPLHF
size: NA
D: TRBD1
J: TRBJ1-6
V: TRBV29-1

DNA: TGCGCCAGCAGGCACACAGTCAGCTCCTACGAGCAGTACTTC
CDR3: CASRHTVSSYEQYF
size: once
D: NA
J: TRBJ2-7
V: TRBV4-1

DNA: TGTGCCAGCAGCCCCCTTGTCCCCGCCACCCTCTACGAGCAGTACTTC
CDR3: CASSPLVPATLYEQYF
size: many
D: NA
J: TRBJ2-7
V: TRBV9

DNA: TGTGCCAGCAGTCCGACAGGGGGCGGTTGGGGCTACACCTTC
CDR3: CASSPTGGGWGYTF
size: NA
D: TRBD1
J: TRBJ1-2
V: TRBV27

DNA: TGTGCCAGCAGCTTGTGGGGAGAGGTGGATGGCTACACCTTC
CDR3: CASSLWGEVDGYTF
size: many
D: NA
J: TRBJ1-2
V: TRBV5-5

DNA: TGTGCCAGCAGTGAATTGGAGGGGGCGGCCTACGAGCAGTACTTC
CDR3: CASSELEGAAYEQYF
size: NA
D: NA
J: TRBJ2-7
V: TRBV2

DNA: TGTGCCATCAGGGAGGATGGCTACACCTTC
CDR3: CAIREDGYTF
size: NA
D: NA
J: TRBJ1-2
V: TRBV10-3

DNA: TGCGCCAGCGGGGGGCATTTTGGACTAAACACTGAAGCTTTCTTT
CDR3: CASGGHFGLNTEAFF
size: NA
D: NA
J: TRBJ1-1
V: TRBV5-1

DNA: TGCAGTGCTGGCGGGAGCAGCTCCTACAATGAGCAGTTCTTC
CDR3: CSAGGSSSYNEQFF
size: few
D: TRBD2
J: TRBJ2-1
V: TRBV20-1

DNA: TGTGCCACCAGCAGGGACCATACTAGCGGGAGTGTCAATGAGCAGTTCTTC
CDR3: CATSRDHTSGSVNEQFF
size: few
D: TRBD2
J: TRBJ2-1
V: TRBV15

DNA: TGTGCCAGCAGTTACAGAGCGGGTAGCACAGATACGCAGTATTTT
CDR3: CASSYRAGSTDTQYF
size: few
D: NA
J: TRBJ2-3
V: TRBV27

DNA: TGTGCCAGCAGCAGGGGGTGGAATGAGCAGTTCTTC
CDR3: CASSRGWNEQFF
size: NA
D: TRBD1
J: TRBJ2-1
V: TRBV6-1

DNA: TGTGCCAGTAGTAGGGGGACTAGCGGGAGCTTTAATGAGCAGTTCTTC
CDR3: CASSRGTSGSFNEQFF
size: NA
D: TRBD2
J: TRBJ2-1
V: TRBV19

DNA: TGTGCCAGCAGTTACTCGACCGGGACAGGGGCCTACAATGAGCAGTTCTTC
CDR3: CASSYSTGTGAYNEQFF
size: few
D: TRBD1
J: TRBJ2-1
V: TRBV6-2/TRBV6-3

DNA: TGTGCCAGCAGCTCAGTAGGAAGTGAGCAGTTCTTC
CDR3: CASSSVGSEQFF
size: NA
D: NA
J: TRBJ2-1
V: TRBV7-3

DNA: TGTGCCTGGAGTGTTGCGTACGAGCAGTACTTC
CDR3: CAWSVAYEQYF
size: NA
D: NA
J: TRBJ2-7
V: TRBV30

DNA: TGTGCCACCAGTGATTTCAGACAGGGGTCTGGGGCCAACGTCCTGACTTTC
CDR3: CATSDFRQGSGANVLTF
size: NA
D: TRBD1
J: TRBJ2-6
V: TRBV24-1

DNA: TGTGCCAGCAGTGTCTTACAGGGGGCCTACACTGAAGCTTTCTTT
CDR3: CASSVLQGAYTEAFF
size: NA
D: TRBD1
J: TRBJ1-1
V: TRBV6-1

DNA: TGTGCCAGCAGTTTGGGACAAGCGAACACTGAAGCTTTCTTT
CDR3: CASSLGQANTEAFF
size: many
D: NA
J: TRBJ1-1
V: TRBV5-1

DNA: TGTGCCAGCAGCGTAGCTTTGTGGGGTTCTCCAGACTCTGGGGCCAACGTCCTGACTTTC
CDR3: CASSVALWGSPDSGANVLTF
size: NA
D: NA
J: TRBJ2-6
V: TRBV9

DNA: TGTGCCACCAGCAGGACAGGGCCCGAAAAACTGTTTTTT
CDR3: CATSRTGPEKLFF
size: NA
D: TRBD1
J: TRBJ1-4
V: TRBV15

DNA: TGTGCCAGCAGTCCTCCGGGGCCGAGCTCCTACAATGAGCAGTTCTTC
CDR3: CASSPPGPSSYNEQFF
size: NA
D: NA
J: TRBJ2-1
V: TRBV7-9

DNA: TGCAGTGCTAGATCCCCAGGACTAGCGGGAATTATTTTTTCCACAGATACGCAGTATTTT
CDR3: CSARSPGLAGIIFSTDTQYF
size: NA
D: TRBD2
J: TRBJ2-3
V: TRBV20-1

DNA: TGTGCCAGCAGTTCGGGACAGGGGGCGCCCCTTGGCTACACCTTC
CDR3: CASSSGQGAPLGYTF
size: NA
D: TRBD1
J: TRBJ1-2
V: TRBV28

DNA: TGTGCCAGCAGTGTTCGGGACAACGGGTCCGGGGAGCTGTTTTTT
CDR3: CASSVRDNGSGELFF
size: NA
D: NA
J: TRBJ2-2
V: TRBV6-1

DNA: TGTGCCAGCACCTCAGGAGGGGCGCTGAATGGCTACACCTTC
CDR3: CASTSGGALNGYTF
size: NA
D: NA
J: TRBJ1-2
V: TRBV2

DNA: TGCGCCAGCAGCCCTATGCCTGCTAGCTCCTACAATGAGCAGTTCTTC
CDR3: CASSPMPASSYNEQFF
size: many
D: NA
J: TRBJ2-1
V: TRBV5-1

DNA: TGTGCCAGCAGCCCCCAAGCGGGGGGCCTCACAGATACGCAGTATTTT
CDR3: CASSPQAGGLTDTQYF
size: NA
D: TRBD2
J: TRBJ2-3
V: TRBV9

DNA: TGTGCCAGCAGCCTCGGGGGGGACTCCTACGAGCAGTACTTC
CDR3: CASSLGGDSYEQYF
size: few
D: TRBD2
J: TRBJ2-7
V: TRBV11-3

DNA: TGTGCCAGCAGTAGGGATATTGCCGGGGAGCTGTTTTTT
CDR3: CASSRDIAGELFF
size: NA
D: NA
J: TRBJ2-2
V: TRBV12-3/TRBV12-4

DNA: TGTGCCAGCAACCTAATAGGGGGACAACTAAACACTGAAGCTTTCTTT
CDR3: CASNLIGGQLNTEAFF
size: few
D: NA
J: TRBJ1-1
V: TRBV7-8

DNA: TGTGCCACCAGCAGAGAACAGGGGGTACCGTATGAGCAGTTCTTC
CDR3: CATSREQGVPYEQFF
size: NA
D: TRBD1
J: TRBJ2-1
V: TRBV15

DNA: TGCGCCAGCAGCGAAGGGGGGGCCGGCCCAGATACGCAGTATTTT
CDR3: CASSEGGAGPDTQYF
size: NA
D: NA
J: TRBJ2-3
V: TRBV5-1

DNA: TGTGCCAGCAGCTTAGGGACAGCAGCTAACTATGGCTACACCTTC
CDR3: CASSLGTAANYGYTF
size: few
D: NA
J: TRBJ1-2
V: TRBV7-2

DNA: TGTGCCAGCAGCTCCATGGGCGGCGGGGGGGCGACTAGCACAGATACGCAGTATTTT
CDR3: CASSSMGGGGATSTDTQYF
size: few
D: TRBD2
J: TRBJ2-3
V: TRBV12-3/TRBV12-4

DNA: TGTGCCAGCTCAACGGACCATACCGGATACGAGCAGTACTTC
CDR3: CASSTDHTGYEQYF
size: NA
D: NA
J: TRBJ2-7
V: TRBV18

DNA: TGTGCCTGGAGTAGGGGGGCGCAGTTCTACGAGCAGTACTTC
CDR3: CAWSRGAQFYEQYF
size: NA
D: NA
J: TRBJ2-7
V: TRBV30